The 17 T cell receptor beta chains below come from one sample, sequenced in a study of cytomegalovirus exposure and HLA in healthy donors (dated by TCRdb to 2016 to 2017). Library method: the immunoSEQ multiplex PCR assay. For the multiplex PCR, a mixture combining 60 forward primers for TCR Vbeta segments and 13 reverse primers for TCR Jbeta segments was used. TCRdb limited this immuneACCESS table to in-frame rearrangements with V and J called. A share of clones is missing; checked studies link under half to unresolved V genes, and the rest is unexplained. This sample comprises 150,000 to 200,000 clones, roughly 72% of them detected only once. Less than 1.2% of the sample comes from the top ten. The specimen was PBMCs. Receptor source: a woman in her 40s in good health and CMV-seronegative.

The chain couples TRBV4-1 to TRBJ1-2; D gene unclear. This CDR3 comprises 20 residues. The germline V gene has CDR1 MGHRA and CDR2 YSYEKL. The V end lost 0 bases, the J end lost 6 bases, and 29 bases lay between the germline ends. The CDR3 is CASSQELARTRGDGVHGYTF. For the CDR3, the DNA is TGCGCCAGCAGCCAAGAGTTGGCCAGGACTCGAGGTGACGGGGTGCATGGCTACACCTTC.

In regard to this clone: The sample carries other DNA sequences with the same CDR3. This rearrangement joins TRBV30 to TRBJ2-3; 7 nucleotides align to TRBD2. The V gene end was trimmed by 5 bases and the J gene end by 3 bases; junction bases not matched to a gene: 8. Per germline, CDR1 GTSNPN and CDR2 SVGIG (reference sequence). The CDR3 is made up of 14 amino acids. The CDR3 region is CAWSPGLGTDTQYF. CDR3 DNA: TGTGCCTGGTCTCCAGGACTAGGAACAGATACGCAGTATTTT.

For the CDR3, the DNA is TGCGCCAGCAGCTTTGGCTCCACATCGAACACTGAAGCTTTCTTT. Protein: CASSFGSTSNTEAFF. The chain links TRBV5-1 to TRBJ1-1; D is ambiguous. The germline V gene encodes CDR1 SGHRS and CDR2 YFSETQ. V was trimmed by 2 bases and J by 1 base, leaving 12 bases between them. The CDR3 runs to 15 residues.

V gene TRBV19 combines with J gene TRBJ2-2; D is uncertain. CDR1 and CDR2 from the germline V gene are LNHDA and SQIVND (reference sequence). V lost 6 bases, J lost 4 bases, and 18 bases lay in between. There are 16 residues in the CDR3. CDR3 in DNA: TGTGCCAGTAGCGGAACGCCCCGGGTCCCCACCGGGGAGCTGTTTTTT. This translates into CASSGTPRVPTGELFF.

The chain employs TRBV28 and TRBJ1-4; no reliable D call. CDR3 length: 17 residues. V lost 2 bases, J lost 0 bases, and 13 bases lay in between. The V gene's germline CDR1 is MDHEN and CDR2 SYDVKM. CDR3 in amino acids: CASSLPRSAATNEKLFF. The CDR3 nucleotides are TGTGCCAGCAGTTTACCCCGCTCAGCGGCAACTAATGAAAAACTGTTTTTT.

The chain combines TRBV28 with TRBJ1-2, with 11 bases aligning to TRBD1. The J segment lost 4 bases and the V segment lost 3 bases, leaving 10 bases of the junction unmatched. Germline-derived CDR1 and CDR2 are MDHEN and SYDVKM. This CDR3 is built from 17 residues. CDR3 sequence: CASSLSRDRGIAYGYTF. In nucleotides, the CDR3 is TGTGCCAGCAGTTTGTCCCGGGACAGGGGGATAGCCTATGGCTACACCTTC.

This clone came up a few times. The chain couples TRBV30 to TRBJ2-1; 10 nucleotides line up with TRBD2. The CDR3 is 14 residues long. Germline trimming cut 2 bases from V and 4 bases from J; bases unmatched to any gene: 2. CDR1 and CDR2 (germline): GTSNPN, SVGIG (reference sequence). The CDR3 protein is CAWSRTSGYNEQFF. CDR3 in DNA: TGTGCCTGGAGTCGGACTAGCGGTTACAATGAGCAGTTCTTC.

V and J are TRBV7-2 and TRBJ1-5, with D hard to call. This CDR3 region has 15 residues. The germline V and J ends were trimmed by 1 base and 3 bases, with 10 bases remaining between them. The germline V gene has CDR1 SGHTA and CDR2 FQGNSA. The CDR3 DNA sequence: TGTGCCAGCAGCTTAGGCTACAGTTTCAATCAGCCCCAGCATTTT. Translation gives CASSLGYSFNQPQHF.

The chain uses TRBV5-6 and TRBJ1-3; 7 nucleotides agree with TRBD1. Germline V lookup: CDR1 SGHDT, CDR2 YYEEEE. The CDR3 extends over 16 amino acids. The V and J ends lost 1 base and 7 bases, in that order; junction bases with no gene match: 11. CDR3 DNA: TGTGCCAGCAGCTTGAGGGGGCAGGGGGACCGGAACACCATATATTTT. Its protein is CASSLRGQGDRNTIYF.

This chain uses TRBV28 with TRBJ1-5; 9 nucleotides line up with TRBD1. Trimming at V came to 0 bases and at J to 9 bases, leaving 0 bases not matched to a gene. Per germline, CDR1 MDHEN and CDR2 SYDVKM. The CDR3 loop spans 13 amino acids. Here the CDR3 DNA reads TGTGCCAGCAGTTTATGGGACAGGGGGCCCCAGCATTTT. It codes for CASSLWDRGPQHF.

The chain couples TRBV5-6 to TRBJ2-3; no definite D call. The CDR3 sequence is 15 residues long. In germline, CDR1 is SGHDT, CDR2 YYEEEE. Trimming removed 0 bases at V and 0 bases at J, with 8 bases between. CDR3 sequence (DNA): TGTGCCAGCAGCTTGGCGGGTCTTAGCACAGATACGCAGTATTTT. Translated: CASSLAGLSTDTQYF.

The rearrangement joins TRBV28 to TRBJ2-1; perhaps TRBD2 as D (5 bases). V dropped 5 bases and J dropped 0 bases, with 17 bases sitting between them. CDR3 length equals 17 residues. CDR1 is MDHEN, CDR2 SYDVKM, per germline. The CDR3, as DNA: TGTGCCAGCAGTGGGCTAGTCGGGATTAGCTCCTACAATGAGCAGTTCTTC. This gives the protein CASSGLVGISSYNEQFF.

The rearrangement uses TRBV9 and TRBJ2-1; D remains ambiguous. V was cut by 0 bases and J by 3 bases, with 10 bases left in between. Germline CDR1 is SGDLS and CDR2 is YYNGEE. CDR3 length: 15 residues. DNA for the CDR3: TGTGCCAGCAGCGTAGATATTAGTGGCTACAATGAGCAGTTCTTC. Translating it yields CASSVDISGYNEQFF. The variable domain in full, completed from reference TRBV9 and TRBJ2-1, reads DSGVTQTPKHLITATGQRVTLRCSPRSGDLSVYWYQQSLDQGLQFLIQYYNGEERAKGNILERFSAQQFPDLHSELNLSSLELGDSALYFCASSVDISGYNEQFFGPGTRLTVL.

V usage is TRBV25-1 and J usage is TRBJ2-5, with D perhaps matching TRBD2 (5 bases). The V gene lost 7 bases and the J gene lost 1 base, with 13 bases spanning the gap. Germline V gene data show CDR1 as MGHDK and CDR2 as SYGVNS. The CDR3 extends over 14 amino acids. DNA of the CDR3: TGTGCCAGCATGGAGCTGGCGGGCCAAGAGACCCAGTACTTC. It encodes CASMELAGQETQYF.

The rearrangement joins TRBV29-1 to TRBJ2-5; 8 bases are a match to TRBD2. Germline lookup yields CDR1 SQVTM and CDR2 ANQGSEA. V shed 3 bases, J shed 2 bases, and the junction held 2 bases outside the gene matches. The CDR3 runs 13 residues. CDR3: CSVDGGGQETQYF. The CDR3 nucleotides read TGCAGCGTTGACGGCGGGGGGCAAGAGACCCAGTACTTC.

The chain employs TRBV30 and TRBJ1-1; possible D gene TRBD1, 6 bases. The CDR3 extends over 13 amino acids. Germline V gene lookup returns CDR1 GTSNPN and CDR2 SVGIG (reference sequence). Trimming removed 3 bases at V and 1 base at J, with 9 bases between. The CDR3 sequence: CAWSRDKNTEAFF. The CDR3 DNA reads as TGTGCCTGGAGCCGGGACAAGAACACTGAAGCTTTCTTT.

The V call is TRBV11-3, the J call TRBJ2-5, with D perhaps matching TRBD1 (5 bases). Germline V gives CDR1 SGHNT, CDR2 YENEEA. The CDR3 has 13 amino acids. V gave up 5 bases and J gave up 7 bases, with 14 bases separating them. The CDR3 nucleotides are TGTGCCAGCAGCCCTTACCTCCAGGGGACCCAGTACTTC. This sequence encodes CASSPYLQGTQYF.